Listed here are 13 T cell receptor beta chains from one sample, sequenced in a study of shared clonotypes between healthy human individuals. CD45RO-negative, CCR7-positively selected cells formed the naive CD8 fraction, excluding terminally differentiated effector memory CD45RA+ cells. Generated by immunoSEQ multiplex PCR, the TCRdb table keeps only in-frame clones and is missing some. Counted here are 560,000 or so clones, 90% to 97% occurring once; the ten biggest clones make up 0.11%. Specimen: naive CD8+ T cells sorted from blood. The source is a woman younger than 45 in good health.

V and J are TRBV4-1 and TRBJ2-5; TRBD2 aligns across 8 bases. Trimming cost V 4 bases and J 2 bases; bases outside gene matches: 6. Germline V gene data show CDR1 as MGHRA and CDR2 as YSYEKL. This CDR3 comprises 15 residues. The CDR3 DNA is TGCGCCAGCAGCCGGAGCCAGCGGGGGCAAGAGACCCAGTACTTC. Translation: CASSRSQRGQETQYF.

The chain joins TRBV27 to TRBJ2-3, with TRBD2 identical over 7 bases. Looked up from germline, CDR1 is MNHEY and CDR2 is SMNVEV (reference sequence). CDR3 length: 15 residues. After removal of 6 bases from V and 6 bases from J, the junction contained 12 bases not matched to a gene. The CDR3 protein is CASRLSGNLGDTQYF. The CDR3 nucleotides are TGTGCCAGCAGATTGAGCGGGAACCTTGGGGATACGCAGTATTTT.

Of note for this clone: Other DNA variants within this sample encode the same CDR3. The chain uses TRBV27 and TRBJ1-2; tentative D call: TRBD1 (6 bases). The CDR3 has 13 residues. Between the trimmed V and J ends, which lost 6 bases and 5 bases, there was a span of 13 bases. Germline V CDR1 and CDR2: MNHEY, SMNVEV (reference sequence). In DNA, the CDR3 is TGTGCCAGCAGCCTGACAGGCTTTTATGGCTACACCTTC. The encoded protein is CASSLTGFYGYTF.

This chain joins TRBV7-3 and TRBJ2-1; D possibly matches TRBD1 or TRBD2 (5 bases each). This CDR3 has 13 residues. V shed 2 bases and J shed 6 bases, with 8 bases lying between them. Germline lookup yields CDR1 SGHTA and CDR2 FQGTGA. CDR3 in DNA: TGTGCCAGCAGCTTAGGGACGGCCAATGAGCAGTTCTTC. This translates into CASSLGTANEQFF.

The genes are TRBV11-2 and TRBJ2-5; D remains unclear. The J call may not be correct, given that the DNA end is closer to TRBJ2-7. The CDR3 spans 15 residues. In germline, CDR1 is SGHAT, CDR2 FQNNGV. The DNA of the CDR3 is TGTGCCAGCAGCTTAGCGTATGGTGTCTCCTACGAGCAGTACTTC. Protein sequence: CASSLAYGVSYEQYF.

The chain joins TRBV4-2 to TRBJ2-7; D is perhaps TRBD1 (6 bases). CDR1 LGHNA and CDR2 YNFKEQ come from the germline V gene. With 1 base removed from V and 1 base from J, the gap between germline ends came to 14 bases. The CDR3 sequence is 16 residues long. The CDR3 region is CASSQGKDRTSYEQYF. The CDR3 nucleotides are TGTGCCAGCAGCCAAGGGAAGGACAGAACTTCCTACGAGCAGTACTTC.

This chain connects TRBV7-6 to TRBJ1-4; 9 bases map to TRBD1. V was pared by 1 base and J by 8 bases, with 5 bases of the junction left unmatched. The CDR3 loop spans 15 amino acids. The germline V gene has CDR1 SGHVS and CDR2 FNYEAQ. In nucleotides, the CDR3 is TGTGCCAGCAGCTTAGAGGGGACAGGGACCGAAAAACTGTTTTTT. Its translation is CASSLEGTGTEKLFF.

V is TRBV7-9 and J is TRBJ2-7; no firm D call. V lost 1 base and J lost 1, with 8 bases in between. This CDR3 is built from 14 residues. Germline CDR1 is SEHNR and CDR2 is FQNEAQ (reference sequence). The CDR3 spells CASSLDILSYEQYF. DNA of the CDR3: TGTGCCAGCAGCTTAGATATTTTGTCCTACGAGCAGTACTTC.

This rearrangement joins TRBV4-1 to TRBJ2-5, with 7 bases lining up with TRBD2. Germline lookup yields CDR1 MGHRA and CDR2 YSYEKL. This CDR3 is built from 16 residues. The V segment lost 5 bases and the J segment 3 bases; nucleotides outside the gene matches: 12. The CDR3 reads CASSIPGEGQEETQYF. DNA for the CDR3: TGCGCCAGCAGCATTCCGGGGGAGGGCCAAGAAGAGACCCAGTACTTC.

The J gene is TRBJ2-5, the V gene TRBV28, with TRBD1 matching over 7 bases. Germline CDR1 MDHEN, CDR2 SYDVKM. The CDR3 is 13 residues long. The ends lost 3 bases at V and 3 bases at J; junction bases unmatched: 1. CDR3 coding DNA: TGTGCCAGCAGTTTTCAGGGGGAAGAGACCCAGTACTTC. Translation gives CASSFQGEETQYF.

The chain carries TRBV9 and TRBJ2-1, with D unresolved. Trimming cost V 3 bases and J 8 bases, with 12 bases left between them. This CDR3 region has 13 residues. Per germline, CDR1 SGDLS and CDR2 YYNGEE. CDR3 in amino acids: CASSALGGHEQFF. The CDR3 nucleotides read TGTGCCAGCAGCGCCCTCGGTGGTCATGAGCAGTTCTTC.

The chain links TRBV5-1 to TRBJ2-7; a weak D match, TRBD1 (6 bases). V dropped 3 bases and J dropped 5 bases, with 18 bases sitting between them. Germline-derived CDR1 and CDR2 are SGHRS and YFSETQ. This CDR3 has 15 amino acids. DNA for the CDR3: TGCGCCAGCAGCTCTTACACTCAGGGGACCCACGAGCAGTACTTC. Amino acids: CASSSYTQGTHEQYF.

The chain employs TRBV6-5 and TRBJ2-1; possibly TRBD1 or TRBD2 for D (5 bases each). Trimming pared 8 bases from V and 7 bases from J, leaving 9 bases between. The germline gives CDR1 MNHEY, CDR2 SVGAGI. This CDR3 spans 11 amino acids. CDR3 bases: TGTGCCAGCGGAGAGGGGAATGAGCAGTTCTTC. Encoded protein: CASGEGNEQFF.